The clone carrying this TCR beta chain was observed many times. What it recognizes is unknown. This specimen comes from a study of T cells in Graves' hyperthyroidism and ophthalmopathy. Findings and limits, study-wide: Before onset, ophthalmopathy was predicted by the model a median around 6.5 months earlier.

Researchers took RNA transcripts and amplified the TCR beta CDR3 regions from them. Carried out on the TCR CDR3, a first-round RT-PCR used the HTBI primer set. TCRdb redid the calling of the multiplex PCR reads with MiXCR, one entry per CDR3 protein. The sample includes hundreds of thousands of distinct CDR3 sequences, approximately 14% of them seen just once. The clonotype comes from a young woman with Graves' hyperthyroidism. The sample was blood.

CDR3: CASSVTGLNYEQYF. The CDR3 DNA reads TGTGCCAGCAGCGTAACCGGGCTCAACTACGAGCAGTACTTC. The V call is TRBV9, the J call TRBJ2-7, with no clear D. Germline CDR1 is SGDLS and CDR2 is YYNGEE. The CDR3 covers 14 residues. V shed 1 base and J shed 3 bases, with 11 bases lying between them.